The clone carrying this TCR beta chain was seen a handful of times. The data originate from a study of blood T cell repertoires in COVID-19. Overall study context: Collection of acute and convalescent COVID-19 samples took place in the United States, Italy and Spain.

Assay: immunoSEQ multiplex PCR; the TCRdb copy retains only in-frame clones and omits some. The table lists 200,000 to 250,000 clones, 86% of them singletons. Enrolled through a virtual design, the participants were between 18 and 89 years of age and came from roughly 22 US areas. The CDR3 is 13 residues long. The V end lost 4 bases, the J end lost 4 bases, and 10 bases lay between the germline ends. The chain combines TRBV12-3 or TRBV12-4 with TRBJ1-2; D perhaps matches TRBD1 (5 bases). This clonotype was sampled from a middle-aged man who had recovered from COVID-19. The source material was PBMCs or T cells enriched from blood (not recorded which). The CDR3 loop is CASSSGETYGYTF. CDR3 sequence (DNA): TGTGCCAGCAGTTCGGGGGAAACCTATGGCTACACCTTC.